This is a list of T cell receptor beta chains from one sample in a study of shared clonotypes between healthy human individuals. Here immunoSEQ multiplex PCR was the method, and the copy in TCRdb shows in-frame clones only, minus some. The sample lists over a million clones, around 98% occurring once. The material sequenced was naive CD4+ T cells sorted from blood. The receptors were gathered from a man aged 30 to 45 in good health. The CDR3 runs from the conserved cysteine through the conserved F or W. Rows give clone size only sometimes, using once, few, many, or a class for an expanded clone.

abundance,v_gene,CDR3aa
once,TRBV18,CASVQGRDTEAFF
NA,TRBV11-3,CASSLSTGGLDETQYF
NA,TRBV7-8,CASSIDTTPSFYGYTF
NA,TRBV7-8,CASSLAIPRTGGGSEQYF
once,TRBV7-9,CASSLDGGNTEAFF
NA,TRBV6-1,CASSERQMNTGELFF
NA,TRBV10-3,CAIRGPSGISSQQYF
NA,TRBV6-1,CASSGRLAASTDTQYF
once,TRBV5-1,CASSLVRGLADSPGELFF
NA,TRBV29-1,CSDKQGKGYEQYF
NA,TRBV6-6,CASSLLRGTKYEQYF
NA,TRBV28,CASRPRVLGLAGVYEQYF
NA,TRBV7-2,CASSVRGGQPQHF
once,TRBV5-6,CASSVRRGQLWGYTF
NA,TRBV15,CATSRVGEYNEQFF
NA,TRBV10-3,CAITGRIAGVLDTQYF
NA,TRBV28,CASSFRLTDTQYF
NA,TRBV4-1,CASSQIRLAGAYEQYF
NA,TRBV28,CASSLIGTSGAFTYNEQFF
NA,TRBV6-5,CASSTTGNSQPQHF
NA,TRBV7-9,CASSLQSRGYTEAFF
once,TRBV5-3,CARSFHVVFTTYSNQPQHF
NA,TRBV6-1,CASSEAIAGGLGEQYF
NA,TRBV27,CASRLRGGGTYNEQFF
NA,TRBV7-3,CASSSPPTAGSWSTDTQYF
NA,TRBV30,CAWRGGTGYSYEQYF
NA,TRBV5-6,CASSRRRQGHMNTEAFF
NA,TRBV7-3,CASSSSPGLNTEAFF
NA,TRBV18,CASSPQGIGEKLFF
NA,TRBV7-8,CASSFQIKIRVNTEAFF
NA,TRBV5-4,CASSRNQETQYF
NA,TRBV10-1,CASSEGISSTDTQYF
NA,TRBV2,CASSATADNYNEQFF
NA,TRBV20-1,CSASGLEAFF
NA,TRBV28,CASTIPGGGRKNEQFF
NA,TRBV7-3,CASSSPGGVRNTEAFF
NA,TRBV5-4,CASSLALGTGHNYGYTF
NA,TRBV18,CASSAEMGNSYEQYF
NA,TRBV29-1,CSVGLAGGNTEQFF
NA,TRBV19,CASSPGGSVAYNEQFF
NA,TRBV19,CASNRVGNGYTF
once,TRBV18,CASSLDRDKPQHF
NA,TRBV9,CASSYDRDRGNTIYF
once,TRBV19,CASTPTGAGGVTQYF
NA,TRBV9,CASSVGASGRSSYEQYF
once,TRBV12-5,CASGLQGGYTF
NA,TRBV5-6,CASSLPQTGKYF
NA,TRBV27,CASRTGGGYSGEQFF
NA,TRBV7-3,CASSLMASPTDTQYF
NA,TRBV10-1,CASSEGDRGRGEQFF
once,TRBV7-8,CASSLTDYEQYF
NA,TRBV7-9,CASSAGAHNTEAFF
NA,TRBV14,CASSPQGNEQFF
NA,TRBV7-6,CASSLSGGGYNEQFF
NA,TRBV2,CASSESRTRVGYEQYF
once,TRBV6-4,CASRAPVTGELFF
NA,TRBV21-1,CASSKSGTGGGNEQFF